Listed here is a single TCR beta chain. The target antigen is unknown. The germline V gene encodes CDR1 MNHEY and CDR2 SVGEGT. This CDR3 contains 15 residues. In generating TCR beta cDNA, 5'RACE template switching with UMIs was used. With the 5' RACE reads reprocessed, TCRdb shows one record per CDR3 protein and no DNA. This table holds fewer than 300,000 distinct CDR3 sequences. The entry originates in a study of T cells expressing NK-cell markers. General study findings and limits: Among CD8+ T cells from over 5 donors, dominant NKG2C+ clonotypes accounted for about 1.0-7.0%. What remained unclear was the HCMV specificity of expanded NKG2C+ T cell clones.

The chain carries TRBV6-2 or TRBV6-3 and TRBJ2-7. The material sequenced was blood T cells: a sorted CD56 or NKG2C T cell subset, CD4+ or CD8+ T cells, or bulk PBMC T cells (not recorded which). This TCR came from a woman aged 18 to 75 in good health. CDR3 amino acids: CASRAYPLSSYEQYF.